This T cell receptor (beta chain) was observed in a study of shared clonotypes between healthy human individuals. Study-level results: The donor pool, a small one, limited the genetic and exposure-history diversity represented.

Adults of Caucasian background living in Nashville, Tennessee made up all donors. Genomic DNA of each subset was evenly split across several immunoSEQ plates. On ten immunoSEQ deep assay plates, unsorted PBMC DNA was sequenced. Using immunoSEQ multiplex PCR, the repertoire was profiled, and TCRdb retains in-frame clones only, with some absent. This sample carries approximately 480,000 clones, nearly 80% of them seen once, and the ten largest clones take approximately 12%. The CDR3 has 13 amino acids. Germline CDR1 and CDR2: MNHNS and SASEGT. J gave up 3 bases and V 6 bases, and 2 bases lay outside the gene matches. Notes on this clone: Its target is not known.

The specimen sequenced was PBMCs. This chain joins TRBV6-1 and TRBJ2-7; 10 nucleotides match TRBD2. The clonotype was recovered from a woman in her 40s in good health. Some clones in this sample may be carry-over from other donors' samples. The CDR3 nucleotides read TGTGCCAGCAGGGCTAGCGGGAGCTACGAGCAGTACTTC. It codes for CASRASGSYEQYF.